Each of the 20 T cell receptor beta chains below was sequenced from the same sample in a study of chemoradiotherapy in HPV16-positive cancers. Clones were read by immunoSEQ multiplex PCR, and TCRdb kept only the in-frame ones, dropping some. The profile shows about 24,000 clones, around 94% of them singletons. Specimen collection occurred from a patient who underwent chemoradiotherapy. These receptors were collected from a human donor with HPV-associated anogenital cancer.

V usage is TRBV18 and J usage is TRBJ2-7, with a tentative D call TRBD1 (6 bases). V was trimmed by 0 bases and J by 2 bases, leaving 8 bases between them. This CDR3 has 14 residues. Germline-derived CDR1 and CDR2 are KGHSH and LQKENI. CDR3 coding DNA: TGTGCCAGCTCACCACCGACAGGACCCTACGAGCAGTACTTC. It yields the protein CASSPPTGPYEQYF.

J is TRBJ2-3 and V is TRBV2, with a tentative D call TRBD2 (6 bases). This CDR3 comprises 14 residues. V lost 8 bases and J lost 1, with 13 bases in between. The V gene's germline CDR1 is SNHLY and CDR2 FYNNEI. The CDR3 loop reads CASGAASGTDTQYF. CDR3 nucleotides: TGTGCCAGCGGGGCGGCTAGCGGCACAGATACGCAGTATTTT.

The CDR3 nucleotides are TGTGCCAGCAGTGATTCGTTGTGGCGGGAGTACTTC. It yields the protein CASSDSLWREYF. The V and J genes are TRBV6-1 and TRBJ2-7, with D perhaps TRBD2 (5 bases). Trimming removed 3 bases at V and 11 bases at J, with 14 bases between. Germline loops: CDR1 MNHNS, CDR2 SASEGT. The CDR3 contains 12 residues.

This chain joins TRBV30 and TRBJ2-2, with 16 bases fitting TRBD2. The CDR3 runs to 15 residues. Trimming removed 2 bases from V and 16 bases from J; junction bases left unmatched: 10. Germline lookup yields CDR1 GTSNPN and CDR2 SVGIG (reference sequence). CDR3 sequence reads: CAWSSKGTSGGARFF. The DNA of the CDR3 is TGTGCCTGGAGTTCAAAAGGGACTAGCGGGGGGGCCCGGTTTTTT.

This clone has a handful of counts. The chain uses TRBV28 and TRBJ1-2; 7 bases map to TRBD1. Germline assignment: CDR1 MDHEN and CDR2 SYDVKM. The CDR3 runs to 13 residues. With 2 bases clipped from V and 8 bases from J, the junction kept 5 bases outside the gene matches. CDR3 in amino acids: CASSLNRGVGYTF. CDR3 nucleotides: TGTGCCAGCAGTTTAAACAGGGGAGTAGGCTACACCTTC.

The chain carries TRBV5-1 and TRBJ1-1; TRBD1 matches 7 bases. The V gene's germline CDR1 is SGHRS and CDR2 YFSETQ. The CDR3 is 17 residues long. Germline trimming cut 2 bases from V and 0 bases from J; bases unmatched to any gene: 10. The CDR3 loop is CASSLFDRARMNTEAFF. The CDR3 DNA reads TGCGCCAGCAGCTTATTCGACAGGGCCCGAATGAACACTGAAGCTTTCTTT.

The gene calls are TRBV27 and TRBJ2-1; a weak D match, TRBD1 (7 bases). The CDR3 runs to 14 residues. V dropped 5 bases and J dropped 7 bases, with 15 bases sitting between them. Germline lookup yields CDR1 MNHEY and CDR2 SMNVEV (reference sequence). The chain's CDR3 is CASSPGGPRNEQFF. The CDR3 DNA sequence: TGTGCCAGCAGTCCAGGGGGGCCCCGAAATGAGCAGTTCTTC.

V usage is TRBV19 and J usage is TRBJ1-1; D gene uncertain. Trimming took off 7 bases at V and 1 base at J, with 16 bases between the two ends. This CDR3 comprises 15 residues. Germline CDR1 LNHDA, CDR2 SQIVND (reference sequence). This CDR3 is CASTPRENSNTEAFF. For the CDR3, the DNA is TGTGCCAGTACCCCTAGGGAAAATTCGAACACTGAAGCTTTCTTT.

The table lists this clone with a few counts. The chain recombines TRBV2 with TRBJ2-5; D is unresolved. The CDR3 extends over 12 amino acids. The V gene's germline CDR1 is SNHLY and CDR2 FYNNEI. V dropped 7 bases and J dropped 5 bases, with 11 bases sitting between them. CDR3 nucleotide sequence: TGTGCCAGCACACGGTCCTTGGAGACCCAGTACTTC. Amino acid sequence: CASTRSLETQYF.

This chain joins TRBV6-5 and TRBJ1-4; D is perhaps TRBD1 (6 bases). Germline-derived CDR1 and CDR2 are MNHEY and SVGAGI. Trimming removed 4 bases at V and 7 bases at J, with 16 bases between. The CDR3 has 15 amino acids. The CDR3 is CASSFHRAGGEKLFF. The CDR3 coding sequence is TGTGCCAGCAGTTTTCACAGGGCGGGGGGTGAAAAACTGTTTTTT.

The chain uses TRBV19 and TRBJ2-7; 12 nucleotides align to TRBD2. This CDR3 comprises 16 residues. CDR1 and CDR2 (germline): LNHDA, SQIVND (reference sequence). V shed 4 bases and J 3 bases; nucleotides not matched to a gene: 7. CDR3 region: CASSKVLAGGRYEQYF. In DNA form, the CDR3 reads TGTGCCAGTAGTAAAGTTCTAGCGGGGGGGCGCTACGAGCAGTACTTC.

The chain combines TRBV30 with TRBJ2-1; tentative D call: TRBD1 (6 bases). The V end lost 0 bases, the J end lost 10 bases, and 13 bases lay between the germline ends. Germline-derived CDR1 and CDR2 are GTSNPN and SVGIG (reference sequence). The CDR3 contains 13 residues. The CDR3 spells CAWSVPGAGEQFF. The CDR3 DNA reads as TGTGCCTGGAGTGTCCCAGGGGCGGGCGAGCAGTTCTTC. The whole variable domain, remainder taken from reference TRBV30 and TRBJ2-1, is SQTIHQWPATLVQPVGSPLSLECTVEGTSNPNLYWYRQAAGRGLQLLFYSVGIGQISSEVPQNLSASRPQDRQFILSSKKLLLSDSGFYLCAWSVPGAGEQFFGPGTRLTVL.

This rearrangement joins TRBV7-3 to TRBJ1-3; D call uncertain. Trimming pared 1 base from V and 0 bases from J, leaving 19 bases between. The CDR3 covers 19 residues. Germline values: CDR1 SGHTA, CDR2 FQGTGA. CDR3 protein: CASSLIDQPRASSGNTIYF. The CDR3 DNA follows: TGTGCCAGCAGCTTAATAGACCAGCCCAGAGCCAGCTCTGGAAACACCATATATTTT.

This chain joins TRBV19 and TRBJ1-5; possibly TRBD1 for D (5 bases). The CDR3 consists of 13 residues. The germline CDR1 and CDR2 sequences are LNHDA and SQIVND (reference sequence). V lost 7 bases, J lost 3 bases, and 10 bases lay in between. The CDR3 reads CASKRDFNQPQHF. The CDR3 bases are TGTGCCAGTAAAAGGGACTTCAATCAGCCCCAGCATTTT.

This chain uses TRBV5-1 with TRBJ1-2; TRBD1 matches 9 bases. The CDR3 extends over 15 amino acids. V gave up 3 bases and J gave up 4 bases; unmatched junction bases: 7. Germline V gives CDR1 SGHRS, CDR2 YFSETQ. DNA for the CDR3: TGCGCCAGCAGCTATGAGACAGGGGGTCTCTATGGCTACACCTTC. It codes for CASSYETGGLYGYTF.

This chain connects TRBV18 to TRBJ2-2; no clear D. The germline V gene encodes CDR1 KGHSH and CDR2 LQKENI. V lost 3 bases, J lost 4 bases, and 12 bases lay in between. The CDR3 runs 15 residues. The CDR3 bases are TGTGCCAGCTCACCGGACCAGAAAAGCACCGGGGAGCTGTTTTTT. This gives the protein CASSPDQKSTGELFF.

This clone showed up just a few times. The chain couples TRBV9 to TRBJ2-7, with D unresolved. There are 14 residues in the CDR3. Germline-derived CDR1 and CDR2 are SGDLS and YYNGEE. V was trimmed by 2 bases and J by 3 bases, leaving 12 bases between them. CDR3 sequence: CASSVGSRDYEQYF. The CDR3 coding sequence is TGTGCCAGCAGCGTGGGTAGCAGAGACTACGAGCAGTACTTC.

The chain recombines TRBV7-2 with TRBJ2-1, with 9 bases identical to TRBD1. The CDR3 runs to 15 residues. Germline CDR1 and CDR2: SGHTA and FQGNSA. Trimming took 9 bases from V and 3 from J; bases not matched to a gene: 9. Here the CDR3 reads CASLAGTGSYNEQFF. Here the CDR3 DNA reads TGTGCCAGTTTAGCCGGGACAGGGAGCTACAATGAGCAGTTCTTC.

The chain has TRBV27 and TRBJ2-1; TRBD2 aligns across 7 bases. Germline lookup yields CDR1 MNHEY and CDR2 SMNVEV (reference sequence). Germline trimming cut 7 bases from V and 7 bases from J; bases unmatched to any gene: 10. The CDR3 totals 14 residues. This CDR3 reads CASKGRARTNEQFF. The CDR3 coding sequence is TGTGCCAGCAAAGGGAGGGCAAGGACGAATGAGCAGTTCTTC.

The chain recombines TRBV7-2 with TRBJ1-4; 12 bases line up with TRBD1. CDR3 size: 16 residues. Losses at the gene ends were 5 bases for V and 7 bases for J; bases not matched to a gene: 8. The germline CDR1 and CDR2 sequences are SGHTA and FQGNSA. The CDR3 spells CASSHGTGGVSEKLFF. CDR3 coding DNA: TGTGCCAGCAGCCACGGGACAGGGGGCGTAAGTGAAAAACTGTTTTTT. Full variable domain (missing parts from reference TRBV7-2 and TRBJ1-4): GAGVSQSPSNKVTEKGKDVELRCDPISGHTALYWYRQSLGQGLEFLIYFQGNSAPDKSGLPSDRFSAERTGGSVSTLTIQRTQQEDSAVYLCASSHGTGGVSEKLFFGSGTQLSVL.